These 19 T cell receptor beta chains were sequenced from one sample in a study of monozygotic twins with inflammatory bowel disease (dated by TCRdb to the late 2010s). Library construction relied on 5' RACE. TCRdb names Illumina HiSeq 2500 as the instrument used. Reprocessed by TCRdb, the reads give a single entry per CDR3 protein sequence, without DNA. In this sample's table one finds approximately 390,000 distinct CDR3 sequences. The top ten hold approximately 2.3% of the sample. The sequencing sample was made of blood. The receptors come from a human donor with ulcerative colitis or Crohn's disease, or a healthy co-twin of an affected twin (not recorded which).

CDR3 in amino acids: CASSLLARGPSNEQFF. The rearrangement uses TRBV5-1 and TRBJ2-1; as DNA is missing, the TRBD1 call by TCRdb cannot be tested. Germline-derived CDR1 and CDR2 are SGHRS and YFSETQ. CDR3 size: 16 residues. Full variable domain (missing parts from reference TRBV5-1 and TRBJ2-1): KAGVTQTPRYLIKTRGQQVTLSCSPISGHRSVSWYQQTPGQGLQFLFEYFSETQRNKGNFPGRFSGRQFSNSRSEMNVSTLELGDSALYLCASSLLARGPSNEQFFGPGTRLTVL.

This chain connects TRBV5-1 to TRBJ1-1; the TCRdb call, TRBD1, lacks DNA for checking. Germline V CDR1 and CDR2: SGHRS, YFSETQ. CDR3 length equals 14 residues. This CDR3 reads CASSITTDRGEAFF. The whole variable domain, remainder taken from reference TRBV5-1 and TRBJ1-1, is KAGVTQTPRYLIKTRGQQVTLSCSPISGHRSVSWYQQTPGQGLQFLFEYFSETQRNKGNFPGRFSGRQFSNSRSEMNVSTLELGDSALYLCASSITTDRGEAFFGQGTRLTVV.

The V gene is TRBV27, the J gene TRBJ1-2; TCRdb outputs TRBD1, but without DNA this stays unchecked. The CDR3 has 18 residues. Germline-derived CDR1 and CDR2 are MNHEY and SMNVEV (reference sequence). CDR3 sequence reads: CASSLSRDGKEANYGYTF.

This CDR3 reads CASLRQGSYEQYF. The V call is TRBV2, the J call TRBJ2-7. This CDR3 contains 13 residues. CDR1 is SNHLY, CDR2 FYNNEI, per germline.

The V call is TRBV7-9, the J call TRBJ2-7; checking the TCRdb D call of TRBD1 is not possible without DNA. The germline V gene encodes CDR1 SEHNR and CDR2 FQNEAQ (reference sequence). The CDR3 runs to 13 residues. The CDR3 sequence: CASSLKGVSEQYF.

The J gene is TRBJ2-7, the V gene TRBV5-1; lacking DNA, the TRBD1 call made by TCRdb goes unchecked. The CDR3 runs 14 residues. In germline, CDR1 is SGHRS, CDR2 YFSETQ. The CDR3 here is CASSLTGIAYEQYF.

The rearrangement links TRBV28 to TRBJ2-2; absent DNA, TCRdb's TRBD2 call cannot be checked. Germline lookup yields CDR1 MDHEN and CDR2 SYDVKM. The CDR3 is made up of 16 amino acids. CDR3 amino acids: CASSSLGSGSPGELFF.

The chain carries TRBV20-1 and TRBJ1-6. This CDR3 has 13 residues. CDR1 and CDR2 from the germline V gene are DFQATT and SNEGSKA (reference sequence). This CDR3 reads CSASNGYNSPLHF.

The chain recombines TRBV5-1 with TRBJ2-7; TCRdb selects TRBD1, and the lack of DNA leaves this call unchecked. The CDR3 is 12 residues long. CDR1 and CDR2 from the germline V gene are SGHRS and YFSETQ. CDR3 loop: CASYRDGNEQYF.

The rearrangement uses TRBV20-1 and TRBJ2-5. This CDR3 contains 13 residues. The V gene's germline CDR1 is DFQATT and CDR2 SNEGSKA (reference sequence). The CDR3 sequence: CSARDPSPETQYF.

This sequence joins TRBV28 and TRBJ1-5; there is no DNA to check the TCRdb D call of TRBD1. Germline V CDR1 and CDR2: MDHEN, SYDVKM. This CDR3 spans 13 amino acids. The CDR3: CASSFRGAQPQHF.

J is TRBJ2-7 and V is TRBV24-1; without DNA, the TCRdb call of TRBD1 cannot be checked. The CDR3 has 15 amino acids. Germline CDR1 is KGHDR and CDR2 is SFDVKD. CDR3 sequence: CATSDTRDIFYEQYF.

This chain connects TRBV27 to TRBJ2-6. Germline CDR1 and CDR2: MNHEY and SMNVEV (reference sequence). This CDR3 is 15 amino acids long. The CDR3 spells CASSFIDSGANVLTF.

The chain is built from TRBV3-1 and TRBJ2-7. This CDR3 spans 14 amino acids. The V gene's germline CDR1 is LGHDT and CDR2 YNNKEL (reference sequence). The CDR3 is CASSQGRSSYEQYF.

This rearrangement joins TRBV2 to TRBJ1-2; without DNA, the TCRdb call of TRBD1 cannot be checked. The CDR3 contains 13 residues. From germline, CDR1 is SNHLY and CDR2 FYNNEI. This chain's CDR3 is CASSGTGYDGYTF.

V and J are TRBV4-3 and TRBJ2-1; TCRdb designates TRBD2, a call that cannot be tested without DNA. Germline CDR1 reads LGHNA; CDR2 reads YSLEER. The CDR3 has 18 amino acids. The CDR3 spells CASSQEGRLAGYYNEQFF.

The chain carries TRBV6-1 and TRBJ2-2. CDR3 size: 15 residues. Germline V gives CDR1 MNHNS, CDR2 SASEGT. CDR3: CASSGFDSNTGELFF.

This sequence joins TRBV12-3 or TRBV12-4 and TRBJ2-7; TCRdb's D call, TRBD1, is unchecked because there is no DNA. This CDR3 has 12 amino acids. The CDR3 is CASTPGAHEQYF.

The genes are TRBV20-1 and TRBJ2-3. The germline gives CDR1 DFQATT, CDR2 SNEGSKA (reference sequence). The CDR3 is made up of 11 amino acids. The CDR3 is CSARDMDTQYF.